What follows is one T cell receptor (beta chain) and its context. The sample originates from a study of blood T cell repertoires in COVID-19. This table comes from immunoSEQ multiplex PCR, and its TCRdb copy is limited to in-frame clones, with some not included. The data contain under 250,000 clones, almost 90% of them singletons. The V end was cut by 1 base, the J end by 10 bases, with 10 bases between. Germline CDR1 is SGHAT and CDR2 is FQNNGV. CDR3 length equals 12 residues. The sequencing input was peripheral blood. This sequence originates from a woman aged 55-69 years with acute or convalescent COVID-19. The chain combines TRBV11-2 with TRBJ1-1; no clear D gene. The CDR3 coding sequence is TGTGCCAGCAGCTTAGCGGGAATAGGAGCTTTCTTT. It specifies CASSLAGIGAFF.